This T cell receptor (beta chain) was documented in a study of blood T cell repertoires in COVID-19. Turning to the study itself: The cDNA or gDNA used as material had been derived from T cells, B-cell-depleted T cells, or PBMCs.

Profiling relied on immunoSEQ multiplex PCR, and the TCRdb table lists in-frame clones only, not all of them. Among over 200,000 clones listed, approximately 82% were seen once. Everyone who took part was roughly 18 to 100 years old, and they came from about 25 US areas. The V end was cut by 0 bases, the J end by 8 bases, with 13 bases between. Germline loops: CDR1 MNHNS, CDR2 SASEGT. The CDR3 runs 14 residues. This clonotype originated in a man aged 35 to 55 who had recovered from COVID-19. Sequencing used PBMCs or T cells enriched from blood (not recorded which). The rearrangement links TRBV6-1 to TRBJ1-2; D possibly corresponds to TRBD1 (6 bases). The CDR3 DNA reads as TGTGCCAGCAGTGAAGCGAACAGGGTACGGGGCTACACCTTC. Translated, it gives CASSEANRVRGYTF.